The TCR beta chain described here comes from a study of cytomegalovirus exposure and HLA in healthy donors. The study ran its PCR with 60 Vbeta and 13 Jbeta primers. Libraries were prepared by immunoSEQ multiplex PCR; TCRdb keeps only in-frame clonotypes and omits some of them. The sample contains about 130,000 clones, 76% of which appear only once. Germline CDR1 SGHAT, CDR2 FQNNGV. This CDR3 has 14 amino acids. V was pared by 3 bases and J by 4 bases, with 12 bases between. V usage is TRBV11-2 and J usage is TRBJ2-5; unclear D gene. The sequenced sample consisted of PBMCs. This TCR was sampled from a man in his forties or fifties in good health and CMV-seronegative. Written as DNA, the CDR3 is TGTGCCAGCAGCTTTTCGGCGACTCCAGAGACCCAGTACTTC. Translating gives CASSFSATPETQYF.